This T cell receptor (beta chain) stems from a study of blood T cell repertoires in COVID-19. On the study more broadly: Spain, Italy and the United States supplied samples that represented acute and convalescent COVID-19.

This clone has just one count. This CDR3 region has 18 residues. Per the germline V gene, CDR1 is MNHNS and CDR2 is SASEGT. The V end was cut by 0 bases, the J end by 8 bases, with 20 bases between. In the original workflow: For nucleated cells, counts were estimated from reference gene primer amplification. Data came from immunoSEQ multiplex PCR; TCRdb stores just in-frame clones and leaves some out. V and J calls and clone size are as listed in that table; D and trimming were resolved from the DNA. The profile shows 110,000 or so clones, 84% of them singletons. Material: peripheral blood. The TCR was taken from a woman between 40 and 55 years old with acute or convalescent COVID-19. The gene calls are TRBV6-1 and TRBJ1-6; D not certain. CDR3: CASSEAPPGMRHDSPLHF. The CDR3 DNA reads as TGTGCCAGCAGTGAAGCCCCCCCGGGGATGAGACACGATTCACCCCTCCACTTT.